One sample yielded the 22 T cell receptor beta chains listed below, sequenced in a study of CD8 T cells in ankylosing spondylitis (dated by TCRdb to between 2016 and 2019). The paper as a whole reports these results and caveats: Blood from ankylosing spondylitis patients appeared to be characterized by a TCR beta motif made up of several highly homologous amino acid variants.

These receptors are not linked to any known antigen. The protocol used for the library was 5' RACE. TCRdb names Illumina HiSeq 2500 as the instrument used. TCRdb reprocessed the public reads (quality trimming at Q25 with fastp, clone calling with MiXCR) and kept in-frame beta chains. Identical CDR3 protein sequences are pooled into one entry, listed with their most common genes and DNA. The sample table contains 450,000 or so distinct CDR3 sequences; only one count was recorded for roughly 27% of them. The ten biggest clones cover about 0.9% of the sample. Sequenced material: blood, either unsorted or a sorted T cell fraction (not recorded which). Receptors were obtained from a male donor with ankylosing spondylitis.

The chain recombines TRBV9 with TRBJ2-1; D is undetermined. The CDR3 length is 15 residues. Trimming pared 3 bases from V and 4 bases from J, leaving 14 bases between. Germline V gene sequence: CDR1 SGDLS, CDR2 YYNGEE. Written as DNA, the CDR3 is TGTGCCAGCAGCGGCCGCGTCTCCTCTTACAATGAGCAGTTCTTC. Translating gives CASSGRVSSYNEQFF.

This clonotype was picked up one time. The CDR3 bases are TGTGCCAGCAGTCCGCCGGGGGGCCTACCCGGGGAGCTGTTTTTT. As protein: CASSPPGGLPGELFF. The genes are TRBV12-3 or TRBV12-4 and TRBJ2-2, with D tentatively TRBD2 (7 bases). V lost 5 bases to trimming and J lost 6 bases, with 16 bases between them. The CDR3 is made up of 15 amino acids.

The V call is TRBV12-3 or TRBV12-4, the J call TRBJ2-6; the D gene is possibly TRBD2 (6 bases). This CDR3 spans 16 amino acids. Trimming pared 5 bases from V and 0 bases from J, leaving 11 bases between. This CDR3 is CASSPGRFSGANVLTF. As DNA, the CDR3 is TGTGCCAGCAGTCCCGGGAGATTCTCTGGGGCCAACGTCCTGACTTTC.

This clonotype was seen a handful of times. The chain recombines TRBV20-1 with TRBJ2-1, with 10 nucleotides matching TRBD2. Germline V gene sequence: CDR1 DFQATT, CDR2 SNEGSKA (reference sequence). V lost 2 bases to trimming and J lost 1 base; unmatched junction nucleotides: 8. There are 17 residues in the CDR3. The CDR3 spells CSARSSSGSGSYNEQFF. The CDR3 DNA follows: TGCAGTGCTAGATCGTCTAGCGGGAGTGGGTCCTACAATGAGCAGTTCTTC.

This clonotype was recorded only once. The chain carries TRBV20-1 and TRBJ2-3, with 7 bases identical to TRBD2. V lost 4 bases, J lost 0 bases, and 1 base stayed unmatched. Germline V lookup: CDR1 DFQATT, CDR2 SNEGSKA (reference sequence). The CDR3 contains 13 residues. CDR3 coding DNA: TGCAGTGCTAATAGCGGGAGCACAGATACGCAGTATTTT. As protein: CSANSGSTDTQYF.

This clonotype was seen a handful of times. This chain links TRBV4-2 with TRBJ2-3; 12 nucleotides line up with TRBD2. Germline V gene lookup returns CDR1 LGHNA and CDR2 YNFKEQ. CDR3 length: 15 amino acids. The trim removed 3 bases at V and 9 bases at J, leaving 7 bases unmatched. CDR3 DNA: TGTGCCAGCAGCCACGGGACTAGCGGGCACCAAACGCAGTATTTT. The encoded protein is CASSHGTSGHQTQYF.

This chain joins TRBV20-1 and TRBJ1-4, with D possibly being TRBD1 (6 bases). CDR1 is DFQATT and CDR2 is SNEGSKA in the germline V gene (reference sequence). V was trimmed by 1 base and J by 0 bases, leaving 12 bases between them. CDR3 length equals 16 residues. CDR3 nucleotides: TGCAGTGCTAGAGGGTCAACAGGGACAACTAATGAAAAACTGTTTTTT. Protein product: CSARGSTGTTNEKLFF.

The table lists this clonotype with a few counts. The chain recombines TRBV6-1 with TRBJ1-2; the D gene is possibly TRBD1 (5 bases). The CDR3 is 13 residues long. Per germline, CDR1 MNHNS and CDR2 SASEGT. Between the trimmed V and J ends, which lost 9 bases and 7 bases, there was a span of 18 bases. CDR3 DNA: TGTGCCAGTTCCAAGGCAGGGATAAGTGGCTACACCTTC. Amino acid sequence: CASSKAGISGYTF.

This clonotype has only a few counts. The V call is TRBV2, the J call TRBJ2-2; 7 positions match TRBD2. CDR1 and CDR2 (germline): SNHLY, FYNNEI. J was trimmed by 7 bases and V by 7 bases; bases with no gene match: 9. The CDR3 covers 14 residues. CDR3 region: CASTLRPGGGELFF. CDR3 in DNA: TGTGCCAGCACCCTACGTCCGGGGGGCGGGGAGCTGTTTTTT.

This clonotype turned up a few times. J is TRBJ2-5 and V is TRBV4-1; D is unresolved. With 5 bases removed from V and 2 bases from J, the gap between germline ends came to 15 bases. CDR1 and CDR2 (germline): MGHRA, YSYEKL. This CDR3 has 15 residues. The CDR3 spells CASSKIPGEQETQYF. CDR3 bases: TGCGCCAGCAGCAAAATACCTGGGGAACAAGAGACCCAGTACTTC.

V and J are TRBV27 and TRBJ2-7; the match to TRBD1 covers 8 bases. The CDR3 has 15 amino acids. Trimming removed 2 bases from V and 2 bases from J; junction bases left unmatched: 5. CDR1 MNHEY and CDR2 SMNVEV come from the germline V gene (reference sequence). CDR3 coding DNA: TGTGCCAGCAGTTTACGGACAGGGACGGCCTACGAGCAGTACTTC. Its translation: CASSLRTGTAYEQYF.

This clonotype was detected a few times. The rearrangement uses TRBV5-1 and TRBJ1-6, with D unresolved. Between the trimmed V and J ends, which lost 4 bases and 10 bases, there was a span of 18 bases. CDR3 size: 15 residues. Germline CDR1 is SGHRS and CDR2 is YFSETQ. The CDR3 coding sequence is TGCGCCAGCAGCACTTTGGACGGAGGCCGGTCACCCCTCCACTTT. Its protein is CASSTLDGGRSPLHF. The variable domain in full, completed from reference TRBV5-1 and TRBJ1-6, reads KAGVTQTPRYLIKTRGQQVTLSCSPISGHRSVSWYQQTPGQGLQFLFEYFSETQRNKGNFPGRFSGRQFSNSRSEMNVSTLELGDSALYLCASSTLDGGRSPLHFGNGTRLTVT.

The chain recombines TRBV6-1 with TRBJ2-3, with 8 bases lining up with TRBD2. Germline V lookup: CDR1 MNHNS, CDR2 SASEGT. J lost 2 bases, V lost 4 bases, and 5 bases had no gene match. The CDR3 runs to 15 residues. The CDR3 DNA sequence: TGTGCCAGCAGTGGTGACGGGAGGGACACAGATACGCAGTATTTT. Its protein product is CASSGDGRDTDTQYF.

The chain carries TRBV11-2 and TRBJ2-1; D is ambiguous. Germline-derived CDR1 and CDR2 are SGHAT and FQNNGV. This CDR3 is built from 13 residues. Trimming took off 5 bases at V and 9 bases at J, with 14 bases between the two ends. The CDR3 nucleotides are TGTGCCAGCAGCCCCTCTGGGCCTGCTGAGCAGTTCTTC. Translated, it gives CASSPSGPAEQFF.

The genes are TRBV20-1 and TRBJ2-7; D gene unclear. V shed 5 bases and J shed 2 bases, with 13 bases lying between them. This CDR3 contains 13 residues. Germline V gene sequence: CDR1 DFQATT, CDR2 SNEGSKA (reference sequence). CDR3 region: CSAGRAVTYEQYF. The CDR3 nucleotides read TGCAGTGCTGGACGTGCGGTAACCTACGAGCAGTACTTC.

The chain links TRBV7-9 to TRBJ1-1; no reliable D call. Trimming left V 6 bases short and J 4 bases short, with 21 bases between. The CDR3 sequence is 16 residues long. From germline, CDR1 is SEHNR and CDR2 FQNEAQ (reference sequence). The CDR3, as DNA: TGTGCCAGCAGTTCCGGTAGGGCCTCGGGGAGCACTGAAGCTTTCTTT. The encoded protein is CASSSGRASGSTEAFF.

V usage is TRBV7-2 and J usage is TRBJ2-5, with 7 bases aligning to TRBD2. The V segment lost 5 bases and the J segment 5 bases; nucleotides outside the gene matches: 14. The CDR3 is made up of 16 amino acids. Germline V gene lookup returns CDR1 SGHTA and CDR2 FQGNSA. CDR3 bases: TGTGCCAGCAGCCCTTCCCTAGCGGTTGTTCACGAGACCCAGTACTTC. Amino acids: CASSPSLAVVHETQYF. The whole variable domain, remainder taken from reference TRBV7-2 and TRBJ2-5, is GAGVSQSPSNKVTEKGKDVELRCDPISGHTALYWYRQSLGQGLEFLIYFQGNSAPDKSGLPSDRFSAERTGGSVSTLTIQRTQQEDSAVYLCASSPSLAVVHETQYFGPGTRLLVL.

The V and J genes are TRBV6-2 or TRBV6-3 and TRBJ1-1; tentative D call: TRBD1 (5 bases). Germline V lookup: CDR1 MNHEY, CDR2 SVGEGT. Trimming removed 6 bases from V and 3 bases from J, with 11 bases in between. The CDR3 is made up of 13 amino acids. CDR3 sequence reads: CASRQTGDTEAFF. CDR3 DNA sequence: TGTGCCAGCAGGCAGACGGGGGACACTGAAGCTTTCTTT.

J is TRBJ2-2 and V is TRBV12-3 or TRBV12-4; possible D gene TRBD2, 5 bases. The CDR3 is 17 amino acids. Trimming took 7 bases from V and 2 from J, leaving 20 bases between them. The CDR3 loop is CASNPTGLYPNTGELFF. CDR3 DNA: TGTGCCAGCAATCCAACCGGACTTTATCCTAACACCGGGGAGCTGTTTTTT.

This chain links TRBV20-1 with TRBJ1-3; the D is unclear. Germline assignment: CDR1 DFQATT and CDR2 SNEGSKA (reference sequence). The CDR3 length is 12 residues. V was trimmed by 5 bases and J by 3 bases, leaving 8 bases between them. CDR3 DNA sequence: TGCAGTGCTCCGTACGTTGGAAACACCATATATTTT. This translates into CSAPYVGNTIYF.

V gene TRBV28 combines with J gene TRBJ1-2, with a tentative D call TRBD1 (6 bases). The CDR3 contains 16 residues. Germline V CDR1 and CDR2: MDHEN, SYDVKM. Trimming took 2 bases from V and 0 from J, leaving 13 bases between them. CDR3 sequence: CASSLRQGPSNYGYTF. CDR3 bases: TGTGCCAGCAGTTTAAGGCAGGGGCCGTCTAACTATGGCTACACCTTC.

The sample holds a few counts of this clonotype. The chain uses TRBV5-6 and TRBJ2-5; 9 nucleotides agree with TRBD1. The V segment lost 2 bases and the J segment 5 bases; nucleotides outside the gene matches: 7. The CDR3 consists of 15 residues. CDR1 is SGHDT and CDR2 is YYEEEE in the germline V gene. The CDR3, as DNA: TGTGCCAGCAGCTTCCCAGACAGGGGGGGGGAGACCCAGTACTTC. Translated, it gives CASSFPDRGGETQYF.